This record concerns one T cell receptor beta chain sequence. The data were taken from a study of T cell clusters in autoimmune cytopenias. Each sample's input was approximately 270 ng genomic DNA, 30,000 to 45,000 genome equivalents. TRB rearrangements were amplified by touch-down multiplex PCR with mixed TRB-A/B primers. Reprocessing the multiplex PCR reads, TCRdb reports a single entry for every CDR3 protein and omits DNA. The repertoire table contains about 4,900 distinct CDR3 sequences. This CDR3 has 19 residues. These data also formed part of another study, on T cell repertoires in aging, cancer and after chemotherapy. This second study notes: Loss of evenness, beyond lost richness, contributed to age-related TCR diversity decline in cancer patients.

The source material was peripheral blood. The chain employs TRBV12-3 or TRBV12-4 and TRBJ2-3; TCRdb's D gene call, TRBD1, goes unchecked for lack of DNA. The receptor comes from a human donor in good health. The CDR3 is CASSNSGTGVRGSTDTQYF.